This T cell receptor beta chain originates from a study of regulatory T cells in long-lasting Graves disease. Study results and limitations: The study found persistent patients shared more public clonotypes (2,741) than new patients (about 890).

The CDR3 has 13 amino acids. V lost 0 bases and J lost 7, with 12 bases in between. Germline lookup yields CDR1 GTSNPN and CDR2 SVGIG (reference sequence). Library construction for TCR beta used iRepertoire HTBI primers and Arm-PCR of CDR3 regions. TCRdb itself ran the multiplex PCR reads through MiXCR, one entry per CDR3 protein. The sample comprises 400,000 to 500,000 distinct CDR3 sequences, roughly 21% of which are singletons, and roughly 7% rests with the top ten. The time point denotes: persistent/refractory GD, antithyroid drugs over 5 years with positive TRAb. PBMC-extracted RNA yielded the TCR library. This clonotype was recorded a few times. Its antigen is not identified.

The sequenced sample was peripheral blood mononuclear cells (PBMCs), obtained when the disease was refractory, from a patient treated with antithyroid drugs. The sequence derives from a female donor with Graves disease. The chain uses TRBV30 and TRBJ1-1; D call uncertain. In DNA form, the CDR3 reads TGTGCCTGGAGTGTAAGGCAGGAGCGTGAAGCTTTCTTT. It encodes CAWSVRQEREAFF.